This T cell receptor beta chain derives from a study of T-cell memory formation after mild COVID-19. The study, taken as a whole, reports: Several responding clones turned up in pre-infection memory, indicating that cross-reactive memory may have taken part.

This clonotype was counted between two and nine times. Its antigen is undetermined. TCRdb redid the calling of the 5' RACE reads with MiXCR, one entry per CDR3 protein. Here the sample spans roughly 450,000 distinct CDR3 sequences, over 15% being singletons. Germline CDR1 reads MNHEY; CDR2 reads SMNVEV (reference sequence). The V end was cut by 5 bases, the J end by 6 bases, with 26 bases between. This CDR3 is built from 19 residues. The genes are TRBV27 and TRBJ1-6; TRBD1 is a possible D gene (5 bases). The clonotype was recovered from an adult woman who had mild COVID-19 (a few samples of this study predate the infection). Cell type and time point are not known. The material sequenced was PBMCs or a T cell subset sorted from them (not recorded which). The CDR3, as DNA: TGTGCCAGCAGTACCCACGGGAGGACTCGACAGCCAACTAATTCACCCCTCCACTTT. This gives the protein CASSTHGRTRQPTNSPLHF.